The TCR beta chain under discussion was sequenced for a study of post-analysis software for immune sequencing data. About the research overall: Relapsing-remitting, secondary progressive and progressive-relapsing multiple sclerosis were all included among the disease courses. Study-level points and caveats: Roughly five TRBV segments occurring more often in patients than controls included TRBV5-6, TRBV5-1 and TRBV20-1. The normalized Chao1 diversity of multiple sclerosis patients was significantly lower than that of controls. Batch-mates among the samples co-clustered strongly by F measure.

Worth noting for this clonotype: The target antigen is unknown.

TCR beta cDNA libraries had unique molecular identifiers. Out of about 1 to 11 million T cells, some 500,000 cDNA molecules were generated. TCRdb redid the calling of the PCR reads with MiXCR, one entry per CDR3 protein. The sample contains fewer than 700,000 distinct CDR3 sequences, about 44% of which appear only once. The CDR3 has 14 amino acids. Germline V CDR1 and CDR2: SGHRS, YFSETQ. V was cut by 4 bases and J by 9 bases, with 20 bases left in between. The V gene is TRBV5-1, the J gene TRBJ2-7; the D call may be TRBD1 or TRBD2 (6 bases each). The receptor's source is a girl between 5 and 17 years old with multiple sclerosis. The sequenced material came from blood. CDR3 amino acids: CASSGFGGLWGQYF. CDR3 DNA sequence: TGCGCCAGCAGCGGCTTCGGGGGCCTTTGGGGGCAGTACTTC.